The 20 T cell receptor beta chains reported below all come from one sample, sequenced in a study of immune reconstitution after stem cell transplant in scleroderma. MiXCR, run by TCRdb on the RT-PCR reads, gives a single entry per CDR3 protein. The data contain roughly 5,000 distinct CDR3 sequences, roughly 8% of them singletons. The sample was taken before or after autologous hematopoietic stem cell transplantation (not recorded which). The receptors shown here come from a male donor with systemic sclerosis.

This clonotype is medium-sized (0.01 to 0.1%) in the sample. The CDR3 coding sequence is TGCGCCAGCAGCGGCGGGACAGGAGGCCTGAACACTGAAGCTTTCTTT. As protein: CASSGGTGGLNTEAFF. V and J are TRBV5-1 and TRBJ1-1; 8 bases align to TRBD1. This CDR3 contains 16 residues. With V trimmed by 4 bases and J by 0 bases, 8 bases remained unmatched. The germline V gene has CDR1 SGHRS and CDR2 YFSETQ. The entire variable domain, with the rest obtained from reference TRBV5-1 and TRBJ1-1, is as follows: KAGVTQTPRYLIKTRGQQVTLSCSPISGHRSVSWYQQTPGQGLQFLFEYFSETQRNKGNFPGRFSGRQFSNSRSEMNVSTLELGDSALYLCASSGGTGGLNTEAFFGQGTRLTVV.

By sample fraction, this clonotype is medium-sized. V usage is TRBV2 and J usage is TRBJ2-7; perhaps D is TRBD1 or TRBD2 (5 bases each). Germline V gene lookup returns CDR1 SNHLY and CDR2 FYNNEI. The CDR3 is made up of 15 amino acids. Trimming cost V 2 bases and J 2 bases, with 13 bases left between them. The CDR3 region is CASSENPSGPYEQYF. DNA of the CDR3: TGTGCCAGCAGTGAAAATCCCTCGGGACCCTACGAGCAGTACTTC.

This clonotype showed up just a few times. The chain has TRBV10-3 and TRBJ2-7; 10 bases align to TRBD1. The germline V gene has CDR1 ENHRY and CDR2 SYGVKD. The CDR3 is made up of 15 amino acids. J was trimmed by 4 bases and V by 4 bases; bases with no gene match: 7. DNA for the CDR3: TGTGCCATCAGTGGTTACGGACAGGGGGGGTACGAGCAGTACTTC. Amino acid sequence: CAISGYGQGGYEQYF.

This clonotype qualifies as medium-sized. The J gene is TRBJ2-1, the V gene TRBV4-3; perhaps TRBD2 as D (6 bases). Germline CDR1 LGHNA, CDR2 YSLEER. CDR3 size: 15 residues. The V end was cut by 7 bases, the J end by 4 bases, with 17 bases between. CDR3 in DNA: TGCGCCAGCACCCCTGGGGCGGGGAATTACAATGAGCAGTTCTTC. Amino acid sequence: CASTPGAGNYNEQFF.

This clonotype was recorded a few times. The J gene is TRBJ2-7, the V gene TRBV5-1; D gene ambiguous. Trimming shortened V by 5 bases and J by 0 bases, and 15 bases separated the two germline ends. The CDR3 extends over 15 amino acids. Germline V lookup: CDR1 SGHRS, CDR2 YFSETQ. CDR3 sequence: CASSPLPAHSYEQYF. CDR3 in DNA: TGCGCCAGCAGTCCCCTTCCAGCTCACTCCTACGAGCAGTACTTC.

This clonotype appeared a few times. This chain links TRBV7-6 with TRBJ2-3; no clear D gene. Deletions cut 5 bases from V and 1 base from J, with 13 bases between. The CDR3 totals 15 residues. Germline V gene data show CDR1 as SGHVS and CDR2 as FNYEAQ. The CDR3 DNA reads TGTGCCAGCAGCCCGCATAGGCCTGGCACAGATACGCAGTATTTT. It codes for CASSPHRPGTDTQYF.

By its share, this clonotype is medium-sized. The chain couples TRBV28 to TRBJ2-1, with a possible D match to TRBD2 (6 bases). CDR1 and CDR2 from the germline V gene are MDHEN and SYDVKM. V lost 8 bases and J 10 bases, leaving 9 bases between the germline ends. This CDR3 contains 10 residues. The CDR3 loop is CASEEGEQFF. The DNA of the CDR3 is TGTGCCAGCGAGGAGGGGGAGCAGTTCTTC.

V usage is TRBV7-6 and J usage is TRBJ2-3; D might be TRBD1 (7 bases). Trimming shortened V by 5 bases and J by 4 bases, and 19 bases separated the two germline ends. The germline V gene has CDR1 SGHVS and CDR2 FNYEAQ. This CDR3 contains 16 residues. CDR3 sequence reads: CASSPDREEHADTQYF. CDR3 nucleotide sequence: TGTGCCAGCAGCCCAGACAGGGAGGAACACGCAGATACGCAGTATTTT. The entire variable domain, with the rest obtained from reference TRBV7-6 and TRBJ2-3, is as follows: GAGVSQSPRYKVTKRGQDVALRCDPISGHVSLYWYRQALGQGPEFLTYFNYEAQQDKSGLPNDRFSAERPEGSISTLTIQRTEQRDSAMYRCASSPDREEHADTQYFGPGTRLTVL.

The chain combines TRBV20-1 with TRBJ2-2; tentatively, D is TRBD1 or TRBD2 (5 bases each). CDR3 length: 16 residues. From germline, CDR1 is DFQATT and CDR2 SNEGSKA (reference sequence). Trimming took off 1 base at V and 1 base at J, with 13 bases between the two ends. CDR3 bases: TGCAGTGCTAGAGCAGGGACCCTCCTGAACACCGGGGAGCTGTTTTTT. It translates to CSARAGTLLNTGELFF.

The chain employs TRBV20-1 and TRBJ2-1; D is possibly TRBD1 or TRBD2 (5 bases each). This CDR3 has 14 residues. V was trimmed by 3 bases and J by 11 bases, leaving 20 bases between them. In germline, CDR1 is DFQATT, CDR2 SNEGSKA (reference sequence). The CDR3 nucleotides are TGCAGTGCTAGGCCCCTTGGGGCGGGTGGACAGCAGTTCTTC. Its protein product is CSARPLGAGGQQFF.

With regard to this clonotype: This may stem from a read error, because a much larger clone lies one nucleotide away. This chain connects TRBV20-1 to TRBJ1-1; D ambiguous. Germline lookup yields CDR1 DFQATT and CDR2 SNEGSKA (reference sequence). There are 12 residues in the CDR3. The CDR3 is CGARDMAEEAFF. As DNA, the CDR3 is TGCGGTGCTAGAGATATGGCGGAGGAAGCTTTCTTT.

This clonotype came up a few times. The chain couples TRBV29-1 to TRBJ1-5; D remains unclear. V was trimmed by 4 bases and J by 0 bases, leaving 10 bases between them. Germline CDR1 SQVTM, CDR2 ANQGSEA. There are 14 residues in the CDR3. The CDR3 DNA is TGCAGCGTTGTGGCAGGTAATAGCAATCAGCCCCAGCATTTT. It codes for CSVVAGNSNQPQHF.

This clonotype is deemed medium-sized (0.01 to 0.1%). The junction departs from germline at one end; a sequencing error may be responsible. The gene calls are TRBV7-2 and TRBJ2-1; D is unclear. There are 11 residues in the CDR3. Germline CDR1 is SGHTA and CDR2 is FQGNSA. The DNA for the CDR3 is TGTGCCAGCAGCGTAGCCCATGAGCAGTTCTTC. Translating it yields CASSVAHEQFF.

This clonotype was seen only a few times. V usage is TRBV12-3 or TRBV12-4 and J usage is TRBJ2-2, with TRBD1 as a possible D gene (7 bases). The CDR3 spans 17 residues. V lost 4 bases and J lost 5, with 20 bases in between. The chain's CDR3 is CASSWSMTTGRTGELFF. Here the CDR3 DNA reads TGTGCCAGCAGTTGGAGTATGACGACAGGGAGGACCGGGGAGCTGTTTTTT.

The table lists this clonotype with a few counts. V is TRBV5-1 and J is TRBJ2-1; 11 nucleotides line up with TRBD2. Unmatched junction bases numbered 8, after V lost 3 bases and J lost 0 bases. The CDR3 is 18 residues long. Germline V gene lookup returns CDR1 SGHRS and CDR2 YFSETQ. CDR3 loop: CASSSGTSGSSSYNEQFF. In nucleotides, the CDR3 is TGCGCCAGCAGCTCTGGGACTAGCGGATCTAGCTCCTACAATGAGCAGTTCTTC.

This clonotype is medium-sized (0.01 to 0.1%). The chain joins TRBV2 to TRBJ2-6; D possibly corresponds to TRBD1 (6 bases). From germline, CDR1 is SNHLY and CDR2 FYNNEI. V dropped 10 bases and J dropped 0 bases, with 13 bases sitting between them. The CDR3 has 15 residues. The CDR3: CAIPGHSSGANVLTF. The CDR3 coding sequence is TGTGCCATCCCGGGACACAGCTCTGGGGCCAACGTCCTGACTTTC.

In its sample, this clonotype ranks as medium-sized. The chain is built from TRBV20-1 and TRBJ2-3; D unresolved. Trimming left V 0 bases short and J 1 base short, with 11 bases between. Looked up from germline, CDR1 is DFQATT and CDR2 is SNEGSKA (reference sequence). The CDR3 is 15 amino acids. The CDR3 DNA follows: TGCAGTGCTAGAGATTTTTCCCAGGGCACAGATACGCAGTATTTT. As protein: CSARDFSQGTDTQYF.

The J gene is TRBJ2-1, the V gene TRBV28; TRBD2 aligns across 9 bases. Germline values: CDR1 MDHEN, CDR2 SYDVKM. With V trimmed by 6 bases and J by 6 bases, 6 bases remained unmatched. The CDR3 length is 14 residues. The CDR3 bases are TGTGCCAGCAGGGTCCCGGGACTAGCCAATGAGCAGTTCTTC. Translated, it gives CASRVPGLANEQFF.

This sequence joins TRBV7-2 and TRBJ2-1; D is possibly TRBD1 (7 bases). Per the germline V gene, CDR1 is SGHTA and CDR2 is FQGNSA. The length of the CDR3 is 17 residues. Trimming removed 3 bases from V and 6 bases from J, with 21 bases in between. The DNA for the CDR3 is TGTGCCAGCAGCTTGAAGACAGGGAGGTTTTTTATCAATGAGCAGTTCTTC. Translation: CASSLKTGRFFINEQFF. Filled out from reference TRBV7-2 and TRBJ2-1, the complete variable domain reads GAGVSQSPSNKVTEKGKDVELRCDPISGHTALYWYRQSLGQGLEFLIYFQGNSAPDKSGLPSDRFSAERTGGSVSTLTIQRTQQEDSAVYLCASSLKTGRFFINEQFFGPGTRLTVL.

The rearrangement links TRBV2 to TRBJ1-4, with D perhaps matching TRBD1 (6 bases). The CDR3 is 13 residues long. The V gene lost 5 bases and the J gene lost 8 bases, with 12 bases spanning the gap. Germline V gene data show CDR1 as SNHLY and CDR2 as FYNNEI. CDR3 nucleotide sequence: TGTGCCAGCAGTTTGACAGGCCCCGAAAAACTGTTTTTT. Amino acid sequence: CASSLTGPEKLFF.